This T cell receptor (beta chain) comes out of a study of identical twins. General study points: Beta out-of-frame sequences displayed a weaker excess of sharing between twins. Beta clonotypes that were abundant in cord blood contained fewer insertions, a pattern absent from memory repertoires.

This clonotype was detected a few times. The antigen is undetermined. With 6 bases removed from V and 2 bases from J, the gap between germline ends came to 15 bases. CDR1 and CDR2 (germline): SGHAT, FQNNGV. This CDR3 spans 15 amino acids. TCRdb reprocessed the 5' RACE reads with MiXCR, giving one entry per CDR3 protein. In the table there are around 370,000 distinct CDR3 sequences, around 9.7% of which are singletons. Specimen: naive T cells sorted from blood. V is TRBV11-2 and J is TRBJ2-3, with D possibly being TRBD2 (5 bases). The clonotype was recovered from a woman between 50 and 59 years old in good health. The CDR3: CASRRSTRDTDTQYF. The CDR3 DNA reads TGTGCCAGCAGACGATCAACTAGGGACACAGATACGCAGTATTTT.